This TCR beta chain was observed in a study of OX40 agonist ivuxolimab in advanced cancers. On the study more broadly: Those enrolled were about 82% male, with a mean age of about 66 years and ages from about 20 to 85.

From germline, CDR1 is SGHAT and CDR2 FQNNGV. The V end was cut by 1 base, the J end by 3 bases, with 12 bases between. This CDR3 comprises 15 residues. Clones were read by immunoSEQ multiplex PCR, and TCRdb kept only the in-frame ones, dropping some. The data hold under 80,000 clones, with roughly 88% observed a single time. This sequence was found in an adult with an advanced solid tumor such as melanoma, head and neck, liver or kidney cancer. V gene TRBV11-2 combines with J gene TRBJ1-1; D is possibly TRBD1 (6 bases). Source: CD4+ or CD8+ T cells sorted from blood, taken in a trial of the OX40 agonist ivuxolimab. In nucleotides, the CDR3 is TGTGCCAGCAGCTTAGTTCCGGGGGCGCACACTGAAGCTTTCTTT. It specifies CASSLVPGAHTEAFF.